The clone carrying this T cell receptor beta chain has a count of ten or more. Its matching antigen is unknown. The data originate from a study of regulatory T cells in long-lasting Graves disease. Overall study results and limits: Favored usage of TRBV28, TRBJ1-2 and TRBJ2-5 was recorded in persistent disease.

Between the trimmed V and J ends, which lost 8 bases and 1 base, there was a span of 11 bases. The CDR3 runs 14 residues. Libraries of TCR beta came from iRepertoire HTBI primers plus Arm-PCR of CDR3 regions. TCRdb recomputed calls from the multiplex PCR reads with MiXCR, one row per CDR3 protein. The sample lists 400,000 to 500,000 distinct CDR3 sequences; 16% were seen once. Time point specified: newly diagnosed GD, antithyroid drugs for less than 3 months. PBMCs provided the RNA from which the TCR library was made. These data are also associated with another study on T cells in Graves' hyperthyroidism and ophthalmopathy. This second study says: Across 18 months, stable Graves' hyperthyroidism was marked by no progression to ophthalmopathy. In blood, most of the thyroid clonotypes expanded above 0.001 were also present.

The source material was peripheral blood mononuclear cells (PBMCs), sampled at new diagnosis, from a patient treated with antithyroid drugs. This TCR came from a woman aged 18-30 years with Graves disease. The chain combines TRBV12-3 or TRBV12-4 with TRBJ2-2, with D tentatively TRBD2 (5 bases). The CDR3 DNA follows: TGTGCCAGCGATCGAGGGCGGAACACCGGGGAGCTGTTTTTT. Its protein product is CASDRGRNTGELFF.